These 20 T cell receptor beta chains originate from one sample sequenced in a study of shared clonotypes between healthy human individuals. Measured with immunoSEQ multiplex PCR; TCRdb has only the in-frame clones, and not every one. The sample comprises fewer than 3 million clones, roughly 90% of which are singletons, and around 0.38% rests with the top ten. Source material: naive CD4+ T cells from PBMCs. Subset denoted: CD45RA+ positively selected. These receptors were taken from a young man in good health. Some clones in this sample may be carry-over from other donors' samples.

The chain recombines TRBV28 with TRBJ2-1; TRBD2 agrees at 8 bases. Losses at the gene ends were 10 bases for V and 7 bases for J; bases not matched to a gene: 21. The germline gives CDR1 MDHEN, CDR2 SYDVKM. The CDR3 has 17 residues. This CDR3 reads CATNSLVGAGVLNEQFF. The CDR3 bases are TGTGCCACCAACAGTTTAGTCGGAGCGGGAGTTCTGAATGAGCAGTTCTTC. The full variable domain, with the rest looked up from reference TRBV28 and TRBJ2-1, is DVKVTQSSRYLVKRTGEKVFLECVQDMDHENMFWYRQDPGLGLRLIYFSYDVKMKEKGDIPEGYSVSREKKERFSLILESASTNQTSMYLCATNSLVGAGVLNEQFFGPGTRLTVL.

This clone occurred once. V usage is TRBV4-2 and J usage is TRBJ2-2, with 10 bases lining up with TRBD1. There are 16 residues in the CDR3. The V gene end was trimmed by 8 bases and the J gene end by 2 bases; junction bases not matched to a gene: 8. Germline V lookup: CDR1 LGHNA, CDR2 YNFKEQ. The CDR3 loop is CASPQDRGRNTGELFF. CDR3 coding DNA: TGTGCCAGCCCCCAGGACAGGGGGAGAAACACCGGGGAGCTGTTTTTT.

The genes are TRBV7-9 and TRBJ2-7; 8 bases align to TRBD2. This CDR3 has 16 amino acids. Germline V lookup: CDR1 SEHNR, CDR2 FQNEAQ (reference sequence). After removal of 4 bases from V and 2 bases from J, the junction contained 10 bases not matched to a gene. CDR3 DNA: TGTGCCAGCAGCTCGACGCAGCGGGGGAGACCCTACGAGCAGTACTTC. Protein sequence: CASSSTQRGRPYEQYF.

This rearrangement joins TRBV18 to TRBJ2-2; D might be TRBD1 (5 bases). The germline V and J ends were trimmed by 3 bases and 7 bases, with 21 bases remaining between them. In germline, CDR1 is KGHSH, CDR2 LQKENI. The CDR3 consists of 17 residues. CDR3 sequence (DNA): TGTGCCAGCTCACCGCAACCGGCGAACTTACAGGACGGGGAGCTGTTTTTT. Its translation is CASSPQPANLQDGELFF.

The chain combines TRBV5-1 with TRBJ1-1, with a tentative D call TRBD1 (5 bases). V was clipped by 4 bases and J by 3 bases, with 16 bases between them. This CDR3 is built from 15 residues. CDR1 and CDR2 (germline): SGHRS, YFSETQ. The CDR3 loop is CASSTWAGFDTEAFF. CDR3 nucleotides: TGCGCCAGCAGCACGTGGGCAGGGTTCGACACTGAAGCTTTCTTT.

The V call is TRBV14, the J call TRBJ1-3; the match to TRBD1 covers 7 bases. J gave up 3 bases and V 4 bases, and 6 bases lay outside the gene matches. This CDR3 region has 15 residues. The V gene's germline CDR1 is SGHDN and CDR2 FVKESK. The CDR3 protein is CASSRDRAFGNTIYF. For the CDR3, the DNA is TGTGCCAGCAGCCGAGACAGGGCCTTTGGAAACACCATATATTTT.

The rearrangement uses TRBV1 and TRBJ1-6. TRBV1 is tagged as a pseudogene. The CDR3 length is 18 residues. The CDR3 DNA reads TGCACCAGCAGCCAAGTCGGGGGGCGGAAAGTGGGCGAGTCACCCCTCCACTTT. Protein product: CTSSQVGGRKVGESPLHF.

This clone has just a few counts. This sequence joins TRBV7-3 and TRBJ2-1, with 13 positions matching TRBD2. CDR1 and CDR2 from the germline V gene are SGHTA and FQGTGA. J was trimmed by 12 bases and V by 3 bases; bases with no gene match: 8. The CDR3 extends over 15 amino acids. The CDR3 reads CASSFSGLAGEGQFF. CDR3 in DNA: TGTGCCAGCAGCTTTTCCGGACTAGCGGGAGAAGGGCAGTTCTTC.

This sequence joins TRBV30 and TRBJ2-3, with a possible D match to TRBD1 (6 bases). The CDR3 is 15 amino acids. Germline CDR1 and CDR2: GTSNPN and SVGIG (reference sequence). V was shortened by 6 bases and J by 2 bases, with 18 bases between the two germline ends. The CDR3 bases are TGTGCCTGCAGCCAGGGGAGCGAAAACACAGATACGCAGTATTTT. As protein: CACSQGSENTDTQYF.

CDR3 in DNA: TGTGCCAGCAGCCCCTTAGCGCGGGAAATGAACACTGAAGCTTTCTTT. Its translation is CASSPLAREMNTEAFF. The rearrangement uses TRBV11-2 and TRBJ1-1; no clear D. V lost 5 bases, J lost 0 bases, and 16 bases lay in between. Germline assignment: CDR1 SGHAT and CDR2 FQNNGV. The CDR3 extends over 16 amino acids.

A remark on this clone: The same CDR3 can be traced to other DNA sequences in this sample. The chain recombines TRBV28 with TRBJ1-2, with 8 bases fitting TRBD1. V was clipped by 5 bases and J by 1 base; unmatched bases: 3. The CDR3 has 14 residues. CDR1 is MDHEN and CDR2 is SYDVKM in the germline V gene. CDR3 amino acids: CASSRQGSNYGYTF. CDR3 DNA: TGTGCCAGCAGTCGACAGGGGAGTAACTATGGCTACACCTTC.

This chain links TRBV5-4 with TRBJ2-7; 9 positions agree with TRBD1. Losses at the gene ends were 6 bases for V and 2 bases for J; bases not matched to a gene: 6. The CDR3 is made up of 14 amino acids. The germline gives CDR1 SGHNT, CDR2 YYREEE (reference sequence). The CDR3: CASTRQGGTYEQYF. The CDR3 DNA sequence: TGTGCCAGCACCCGACAGGGGGGGACCTACGAGCAGTACTTC.

This rearrangement joins TRBV5-4 to TRBJ2-5, with D perhaps assigned TRBD1 or TRBD2 (6 bases each). Germline V gives CDR1 SGHNT, CDR2 YYREEE (reference sequence). The CDR3 loop spans 15 amino acids. Trimming stripped 1 base from V and 4 bases from J, with 14 bases between. The DNA of the CDR3 is TGTGCCAGCAGCTTGCCCTCTTGGGGGGCAGAGACCCAGTACTTC. This codes for CASSLPSWGAETQYF.

The sample holds one count of this clone. V is TRBV5-1 and J is TRBJ2-7; TRBD1 matches at 7 bases. Trimming cost V 1 base and J 3 bases; bases outside gene matches: 13. Per germline, CDR1 SGHRS and CDR2 YFSETQ. This CDR3 is built from 17 residues. This CDR3 reads CASSLSIGGPLGYEQYF. The CDR3 region has the DNA TGCGCCAGCAGCTTGAGTATAGGGGGCCCCCTGGGCTACGAGCAGTACTTC.

The V call is TRBV11-1, the J call TRBJ2-1; 7 nucleotides align to TRBD2. The V gene end was trimmed by 1 base and the J gene end by 11 bases; junction bases not matched to a gene: 2. The CDR3 has 12 residues. Germline V gene lookup returns CDR1 SGHAT and CDR2 FQDESV (reference sequence). Here the CDR3 DNA reads TGTGCCAGCAGCTTAGTCGGGGGGAAGCAGTTCTTC. This encodes CASSLVGGKQFF. The full variable domain, its missing parts supplied by reference TRBV11-1 and TRBJ2-1, is EAEVAQSPRYKITEKSQAVAFWCDPISGHATLYWYRQILGQGPELLVQFQDESVVDDSQLPKDRFSAERLKGVDSTLKIQPAELGDSAMYLCASSLVGGKQFFGPGTRLTVL.

Here the CDR3 DNA reads TGCGCCAGCAGGCAGGCTTCTAATGAAAAACTGTTTTTT. It encodes CASRQASNEKLFF. The chain combines TRBV5-1 with TRBJ1-4; the D is unclear. With 5 bases removed from V and 3 bases from J, the gap between germline ends came to 8 bases. Germline CDR1 is SGHRS and CDR2 is YFSETQ. The CDR3 is made up of 13 amino acids. Filled out from reference TRBV5-1 and TRBJ1-4, the complete variable domain reads KAGVTQTPRYLIKTRGQQVTLSCSPISGHRSVSWYQQTPGQGLQFLFEYFSETQRNKGNFPGRFSGRQFSNSRSEMNVSTLELGDSALYLCASRQASNEKLFFGSGTQLSVL.

This chain links TRBV28 with TRBJ2-1, with D perhaps matching TRBD2 (6 bases). The CDR3 covers 13 residues. Per germline, CDR1 MDHEN and CDR2 SYDVKM. The germline V and J ends were trimmed by 1 base and 14 bases, with 15 bases remaining between them. The CDR3 loop is CASSLSGGAREFF. DNA of the CDR3: TGTGCCAGCAGTTTATCGGGCGGGGCAAGAGAGTTCTTC.

The chain couples TRBV12-5 to TRBJ2-7; D not certain. CDR1 is LGHNT and CDR2 is FRNRAP in the germline V gene. Deletions cut 8 bases from V and 7 bases from J, with 15 bases between. The CDR3 runs to 12 residues. The CDR3 bases are TGTGCTAGTCTGTTGTTTCCTTGGGAGCAGTACTTC. This codes for CASLLFPWEQYF.

This clone was seen a single time. The V gene is TRBV7-2, the J gene TRBJ1-4; no reliable D call. The V gene's germline CDR1 is SGHTA and CDR2 FQGNSA. The CDR3 runs 13 residues. The germline V and J ends were trimmed by 1 base and 14 bases, with 14 bases remaining between them. The CDR3 bases are TGTGCCAGCAGCTTAGACCTTCCCCTTAAGCTGTTTTTT. Translating gives CASSLDLPLKLFF. Filled out from reference TRBV7-2 and TRBJ1-4, the complete variable domain reads GAGVSQSPSNKVTEKGKDVELRCDPISGHTALYWYRQSLGQGLEFLIYFQGNSAPDKSGLPSDRFSAERTGGSVSTLTIQRTQQEDSAVYLCASSLDLPLKLFFGSGTQLSVL.

The chain is built from TRBV5-5 and TRBJ2-2; D remains unclear. The V end lost 4 bases, the J end lost 4 bases, and 5 bases lay between the germline ends. Per the germline V gene, CDR1 is SGHKS and CDR2 is YYEKEE (reference sequence). The CDR3 totals 12 residues. CDR3 nucleotide sequence: TGTGCCAGCAGCCCTTTCACCGGGGAGCTGTTTTTT. It codes for CASSPFTGELFF.